This TCR beta chain was found in a study of cytomegalovirus exposure and HLA in healthy donors. PCR involved 60 Vbeta and 13 Jbeta primers. Libraries were prepared by immunoSEQ multiplex PCR; TCRdb keeps only in-frame clonotypes and omits some of them. This table holds around 150,000 clones, over 80% found once. Study observations and caveats: Most TCR sequences showed up rarely, but some public TCRs showed up in many donors. Reportedly, a later analysis found an Asian-associated ancestry cluster had fewer N-insertions than the roughly 700-donor mean.

Regarding this clone: Its specificity is not known.

The V segment lost 5 bases and the J segment 1 base; nucleotides outside the gene matches: 3. Germline V gene lookup returns CDR1 MNHNS and CDR2 SASEGT. The CDR3 sequence is 15 residues long. This TCR came from a man aged 45 to 65 in good health and CMV-seropositive. What was sequenced was PBMCs. The rearrangement links TRBV6-1 to TRBJ2-2; 8 nucleotides agree with TRBD2. CDR3 in amino acids: CASSLAGLNTGELFF. CDR3 bases: TGTGCCAGCAGTTTAGCGGGATTGAACACCGGGGAGCTGTTTTTT.